Below, 2 T cell receptor beta chains from the same sample are listed, as sequenced in a study of shared clonotypes between healthy human individuals (dated by TCRdb to the early 2020s). Library preparation was by the immunoSEQ multiplex PCR assay. TCRdb took this table from immuneACCESS and kept in-frame rearrangements with V and J called. Such tables lack part of the clones; where checked against another copy, unresolved V genes explain under half of the gap, and the rest is unexplained. Across this sample there are approximately 95,000 clones, with about two thirds seen only once. The ten largest clones capture 40% to 45% of the sample. The sequenced material came from memory CD8+ T cells sorted from blood. The label giving this sample's cell subset or site can be read as: CD45RO+ cells pooled with CCR7-negative TemRA cells. The receptors were sampled from a man aged 25 to 45 in good health.

This clone appeared once. The V and J genes are TRBV5-6 and TRBJ2-2; D is tentatively TRBD1 or TRBD2 (5 bases each). The V and J ends lost 1 base and 1 base respectively, with 8 bases between them. The CDR3 totals 15 residues. Germline CDR1 SGHDT, CDR2 YYEEEE. The chain's CDR3 is CASSLWDRNTGELFF. DNA for the CDR3: TGTGCCAGCAGCTTGTGGGACCGGAACACCGGGGAGCTGTTTTTT.

The V gene is TRBV9, the J gene TRBJ2-2; a weak D match, TRBD1 (6 bases). Germline V gives CDR1 SGDLS, CDR2 YYNGEE. CDR3 length: 17 amino acids. Trimming pared 9 bases from V and 5 bases from J, leaving 26 bases between. The CDR3 loop is CATNSGVGPEGTGELFF. Written as DNA, the CDR3 is TGTGCCACCAACTCAGGGGTAGGACCCGAAGGAACCGGGGAGCTGTTTTTT.